This TCR beta chain was observed in a study of blood T cell repertoires in COVID-19. Here immunoSEQ multiplex PCR was the method, and the copy in TCRdb shows in-frame clones only, minus some. The sample consists of 65,000 to 90,000 clones, almost 85% of them appearing once. This clone was counted a single time. The sequenced material came from peripheral blood. The source is a man aged 60-69 years with acute or convalescent COVID-19.

CDR3 loop: CASSLPSGRASGRELFF. The CDR3 bases are TGTGCCAGCAGTTTACCTAGCGGGAGGGCCAGTGGGAGGGAGCTGTTTTTT. The chain carries TRBV27 and TRBJ2-2; 12 bases fit TRBD2. This CDR3 is built from 17 residues. Losses at the gene ends were 2 bases for V and 9 bases for J; bases not matched to a gene: 10. The germline gives CDR1 MNHEY, CDR2 SMNVEV (reference sequence).